The 25 T cell receptor beta chains listed next were all sequenced from one sample in a study of T-cell reconstitution after alpha-beta-depleted transplantation in children. The library targeted TCRbeta and was prepared with unique molecular identifiers. TCRdb re-derived calls from the PCR reads in MiXCR, one entry per CDR3 protein. This sample has roughly 340,000 distinct CDR3 sequences, with around 15% found just once. The sequencing used PBMCs, mostly from graft donor cells, collected 360 days after TCRalphabeta/CD19-depleted stem cell transplant. These receptors all stem from a male patient between 2 and 9 years old who had a stem cell transplant for acute lymphoblastic leukemia, so the T cells may come from the graft donor.

This clonotype was counted only a few times. The J gene is TRBJ2-1, the V gene TRBV12-3 or TRBV12-4, with 7 nucleotides matching TRBD2. Germline trimming cut 4 bases from V and 4 bases from J; bases unmatched to any gene: 4. The CDR3 extends over 14 amino acids. The CDR3: CASSWGTNYNEQFF. CDR3 DNA: TGTGCCAGCAGTTGGGGGACTAATTACAATGAGCAGTTCTTC.

This clonotype has ten or more counts. V gene TRBV7-9 combines with J gene TRBJ2-7, with 7 bases matching TRBD2. The length of the CDR3 is 13 residues. Germline trimming cut 3 bases from V and 9 bases from J; bases unmatched to any gene: 8. Germline CDR1 is SEHNR and CDR2 is FQNEAQ (reference sequence). The CDR3 protein is CASSFASGNAQYF. The CDR3, as DNA: TGTGCCAGCAGCTTCGCTAGCGGCAACGCGCAGTACTTC. Filled out from reference TRBV7-9 and TRBJ2-7, the complete variable domain reads DTGVSQNPRHKITKRGQNVTFRCDPISEHNRLYWYRQTLGQGPEFLTYFQNEAQLEKSRLLSDRFSAERPKGSFSTLEIQRTEQGDSAMYLCASSFASGNAQYFGPGTRLTVT.

The chain uses TRBV3-1 and TRBJ2-1; D possibly matches TRBD1 or TRBD2 (6 bases each). This CDR3 region has 16 residues. V was shortened by 3 bases and J by 10 bases, with 22 bases between the two germline ends. Germline V gene lookup returns CDR1 LGHDT and CDR2 YNNKEL (reference sequence). CDR3 DNA: TGTGCCAGCAGCCACAGACTAGGAGGGGGACGGTGGGAGCAGTTCTTC. This encodes CASSHRLGGGRWEQFF.

The chain combines TRBV4-3 with TRBJ2-3; 10 bases are shared with TRBD1. The V gene end was trimmed by 2 bases and the J gene end by 6 bases; junction bases not matched to a gene: 8. The CDR3 has 16 amino acids. Germline CDR1 is LGHNA and CDR2 is YSLEER. CDR3 amino acids: CASSQRWDRGHDTQYF. The CDR3 DNA is TGCGCCAGCAGCCAAAGGTGGGACAGGGGACACGATACGCAGTATTTT.

The chain has TRBV4-3 and TRBJ1-1, with a possible D match to TRBD1 (5 bases). This CDR3 is 15 amino acids long. Germline CDR1 is LGHNA and CDR2 is YSLEER. V dropped 1 base and J dropped 0 bases, with 9 bases sitting between them. Here the CDR3 DNA reads TGCGCCAGCAGCCAAGGTCCGGGGGTGAACACTGAAGCTTTCTTT. Its translation is CASSQGPGVNTEAFF.

V and J are TRBV4-3 and TRBJ2-4; D gene ambiguous. Germline V gene data show CDR1 as LGHNA and CDR2 as YSLEER. V shed 0 bases and J shed 0 bases, with 6 bases lying between them. The CDR3 consists of 15 residues. For the CDR3, the DNA is TGCGCCAGCAGCCAAGATAGGGTAGCCAAAAACATTCAGTACTTC. Protein: CASSQDRVAKNIQYF.

The J gene is TRBJ2-1, the V gene TRBV7-9; tentatively, D is TRBD2 (6 bases). With 5 bases removed from V and 0 bases from J, the gap between germline ends came to 14 bases. Germline V gives CDR1 SEHNR, CDR2 FQNEAQ (reference sequence). The CDR3 length is 16 residues. For the CDR3, the DNA is TGTGCCAGCAGCCCTCCTAGCGATAGCTCCTACAATGAGCAGTTCTTC. Translated, it gives CASSPPSDSSYNEQFF.

This clonotype was observed a few times. The V and J genes are TRBV2 and TRBJ2-5, with D maybe TRBD1 (6 bases). The CDR3 extends over 14 amino acids. Germline CDR1 reads SNHLY; CDR2 reads FYNNEI. V shed 7 bases and J shed 4 bases, with 16 bases lying between them. Written as DNA, the CDR3 is TGTGCCAGCACTCCCCAATTGACAGGAGAGACCCAGTACTTC. Translating it yields CASTPQLTGETQYF.

The chain is built from TRBV28 and TRBJ2-6; 11 bases fit TRBD2. The CDR3 has 20 residues. V gave up 6 bases and J gave up 4 bases; unmatched junction bases: 17. Germline V gene data show CDR1 as MDHEN and CDR2 as SYDVKM. CDR3 in amino acids: CASSGLAGHIDSLGANVLTF. The CDR3 DNA is TGTGCCAGCAGCGGACTAGCGGGCCATATCGATTCTCTGGGGGCCAACGTCCTGACTTTC.

This clonotype has ten or more counts. The chain carries TRBV20-1 and TRBJ1-1; possible D gene TRBD1, 5 bases. The CDR3 is made up of 13 amino acids. CDR1 DFQATT and CDR2 SNEGSKA come from the germline V gene (reference sequence). The V end lost 0 bases, the J end lost 5 bases, and 10 bases lay between the germline ends. The CDR3 sequence: CSARDREWTEAFF. CDR3 sequence (DNA): TGCAGTGCTAGAGACAGGGAGTGGACTGAAGCTTTCTTT.

This chain links TRBV2 with TRBJ1-5, with 7 positions matching TRBD1. The J segment lost 10 bases and the V segment lost 5 bases, leaving 8 bases of the junction unmatched. This CDR3 has 13 amino acids. Germline V lookup: CDR1 SNHLY, CDR2 FYNNEI. CDR3 coding DNA: TGTGCCAGCAGTATCAGGGGGGTTCATCCCCAGCATTTT. As protein: CASSIRGVHPQHF.

This clonotype was seen ten or more times. The chain uses TRBV29-1 and TRBJ2-1, with D unresolved. The CDR3 totals 14 residues. Trimming pared 3 bases from V and 4 bases from J, leaving 13 bases between. Per the germline V gene, CDR1 is SQVTM and CDR2 is ANQGSEA. CDR3 region: CSVEWVTSYNEQFF. The CDR3 DNA sequence: TGCAGCGTTGAGTGGGTGACCTCTTACAATGAGCAGTTCTTC.

J is TRBJ2-1 and V is TRBV4-1, with 15 bases that match TRBD2. Germline V lookup: CDR1 MGHRA, CDR2 YSYEKL. The CDR3 loop spans 18 amino acids. The V segment lost 1 base and the J segment 2 bases; nucleotides outside the gene matches: 3. For the CDR3, the DNA is TGCGCCAGCAGCCAAGCAGGACTAGCGGGAGGGCCCTACAATGAGCAGTTCTTC. This translates into CASSQAGLAGGPYNEQFF.

This clonotype has only a few counts. The V gene is TRBV7-8, the J gene TRBJ2-2; 7 positions match TRBD2. V gave up 3 bases and J gave up 1 base; unmatched junction bases: 14. CDR1 SGHVS and CDR2 FQNEAQ come from the germline V gene. The CDR3 totals 19 residues. The CDR3 DNA follows: TGTGCCAGCAGCTTTATTATGGCGGGAGCTCTCAAGAACACCGGGGAGCTGTTTTTT. Protein product: CASSFIMAGALKNTGELFF.

V usage is TRBV5-5 and J usage is TRBJ1-6; D unresolved. V dropped 2 bases and J dropped 10 bases, with 16 bases sitting between them. Germline V gene data show CDR1 as SGHKS and CDR2 as YYEKEE (reference sequence). The CDR3 has 15 amino acids. The CDR3 DNA follows: TGTGCCAGCAGCTTAACTCTGGACCTCGGGTCACCCCTCCACTTT. Encoded protein: CASSLTLDLGSPLHF. Looking up the rest from reference TRBV5-5 and TRBJ1-6 gives the full variable domain: DAGVTQSPTHLIKTRGQQVTLRCSPISGHKSVSWYQQVLGQGPQFIFQYYEKEERGRGNFPDRFSARQFPNYSSELNVNALLLGDSALYLCASSLTLDLGSPLHFGNGTRLTVT.

This clonotype was recorded many times. V gene TRBV10-3 combines with J gene TRBJ1-5, with unresolved D. The CDR3 is made up of 14 amino acids. The V end lost 3 bases, the J end lost 3 bases, and 9 bases lay between the germline ends. Germline V CDR1 and CDR2: ENHRY, SYGVKD. CDR3 residues: CAISDSAHNQPQHF. DNA of the CDR3: TGTGCCATCAGTGATTCGGCACACAATCAGCCCCAGCATTTT.

The sample holds many counts of this clonotype. The rearrangement uses TRBV2 and TRBJ2-1; no clear D. Trimming pared 5 bases from V and 2 bases from J, leaving 10 bases between. This CDR3 region has 14 residues. Germline values: CDR1 SNHLY, CDR2 FYNNEI. In DNA form, the CDR3 reads TGTGCCAGCAGTTCCGCCCACCCCTACAATGAGCAGTTCTTC. It yields the protein CASSSAHPYNEQFF.

The table lists this clonotype with many counts. The CDR3 bases are TGTGCTAGTGCCGGTGGGGGACTACTAGCGGGCCTTGATGAGCAGTTCTTC. It encodes CASAGGGLLAGLDEQFF. The V call is TRBV12-5, the J call TRBJ2-1, with TRBD2 matching 9 bases. V shed 7 bases, J shed 8 bases, and the junction held 18 bases outside the gene matches. Germline V gene sequence: CDR1 LGHNT, CDR2 FRNRAP. CDR3 length: 17 residues.

This clonotype showed up many times. This rearrangement joins TRBV5-5 to TRBJ2-4; D perhaps matches TRBD1 (6 bases). There are 13 residues in the CDR3. CDR1 SGHKS and CDR2 YYEKEE come from the germline V gene (reference sequence). V shed 2 bases and J shed 5 bases, with 8 bases lying between them. CDR3 loop: CASSLWTENIQYF. The CDR3 DNA is TGTGCCAGCAGCTTATGGACAGAAAACATTCAGTACTTC.

The V call is TRBV12-3 or TRBV12-4, the J call TRBJ2-2; no definite D call. The ends were cut back, 1 base at V and 4 bases at J, with 10 bases in the middle. This CDR3 is built from 15 residues. The CDR3 DNA reads TGTGCCAGCAGTTTAGGTCAAAGAACCACCGGGGAGCTGTTTTTT. It is translated as CASSLGQRTTGELFF.

This chain joins TRBV5-5 and TRBJ2-3; TRBD1 aligns across 9 bases. The CDR3 has 14 amino acids. V lost 0 bases, J lost 7 bases, and 3 bases stayed unmatched. Germline CDR1 and CDR2: SGHKS and YYEKEE (reference sequence). DNA of the CDR3: TGTGCCAGCAGCTTGGACAGGGGGCCATATACGCAGTATTTT. It specifies CASSLDRGPYTQYF. Complete variable domain (other parts from reference TRBV5-5 and TRBJ2-3): DAGVTQSPTHLIKTRGQQVTLRCSPISGHKSVSWYQQVLGQGPQFIFQYYEKEERGRGNFPDRFSARQFPNYSSELNVNALLLGDSALYLCASSLDRGPYTQYFGPGTRLTVL.

The chain employs TRBV29-1 and TRBJ1-1; D not certain. This CDR3 comprises 12 residues. Trimming pared 3 bases from V and 6 bases from J, leaving 11 bases between. Germline CDR1 and CDR2: SQVTM and ANQGSEA. The CDR3 protein is CSVDPTRAEAFF. Here the CDR3 DNA reads TGCAGCGTTGACCCAACACGCGCTGAAGCTTTCTTT.

The gene calls are TRBV7-2 and TRBJ2-4; D tentatively reads TRBD1 or TRBD2 (5 bases each). Germline V gene lookup returns CDR1 SGHTA and CDR2 FQGNSA. V dropped 5 bases and J dropped 6 bases, with 20 bases sitting between them. The CDR3 consists of 16 residues. CDR3 DNA: TGTGCCAGCAGCATCCGGGGCCCGACTAAGGGAAACATTCAGTACTTC. It specifies CASSIRGPTKGNIQYF.

This clonotype was counted between two and nine times. The chain uses TRBV28 and TRBJ2-7; D gene uncertain. The CDR3 runs 12 residues. V was shortened by 4 bases and J by 3 bases, with 7 bases between the two germline ends. The V gene's germline CDR1 is MDHEN and CDR2 SYDVKM. CDR3 sequence: CASSSPLYEQYF. CDR3 nucleotide sequence: TGTGCCAGCAGTTCTCCCCTCTACGAGCAGTACTTC.

This chain joins TRBV5-1 and TRBJ1-5, with TRBD1 as a possible D gene (6 bases). Germline CDR1 SGHRS, CDR2 YFSETQ. This CDR3 spans 15 amino acids. The ends were cut back, 0 bases at V and 11 bases at J, with 18 bases in the middle. CDR3 residues: CASSLGDTSPTAQHF. The DNA for the CDR3 is TGCGCCAGCAGCTTGGGGGACACCAGCCCGACGGCCCAGCATTTT.